This T cell receptor (beta chain) was documented in a study of blood T cell repertoires in COVID-19 (dated by TCRdb to about 2020). Context from the whole study: Collaborator samples came from the United States, Italy and Spain and covered acute and convalescent phases of COVID-19. The sample metadata nearly always contained a de-identified subject ID, COVID-19 status, age in years and sex. The repertoires were released in a freely available public database meant as a resource for research on the immune response to SARS-CoV-2. The material from the prospective study consisted of cDNA or gDNA derived from T cells, B-cell-depleted T cells, or PBMCs. The samples were drawn from the first 160 participants of the ongoing ImmuneRACE study and from over 950 subjects provided by 6 global collaborators. Deeply sampled blood TCRbeta repertoires from subjects exposed to, actively infected with, or recovered from COVID-19 were included in the dataset. Where HLA class I and class II types were available, the types were taken from metadata supplied by the sample provider, not from assay-based typing. What the work shows at the level of the full study, not this receptor alone: The amount of clinical and demographic metadata varied by source and participant and was provided uncurated.

V was cut back by 0 bases and J by 4 bases, leaving a gap of 7 bases between them. CDR1 and CDR2, looked up from the germline V gene (reference sequence), are SGHNT and YYREEE. The CDR3, cysteine through phenylalanine, is 13 amino acids long. Only the CDR3 DNA stays, 39 bases, in frame from base 1. This clone was seen only a few times. Its antigen remains unidentified. Base qualities are not recorded, but no much larger clone differs from it by a single base. TCRbeta CDR3 regions were amplified from genomic DNA using the immunoSEQ Assay, a bias-controlled multiplex PCR. Per the source publication's procedure: Within the assay, amplification of reference gene primers was used to estimate how many nucleated cells each sample contained. Sequence reads were collapsed and filtered to measure the absolute abundance of every unique TCRbeta CDR3 rearrangement. Productive Simpson clonality was computed per sample as the square root of Simpson's diversity index over productive rearrangements. TCRdb holds this immuneACCESS table with in-frame rearrangements only. Some clones are missing; in checked studies, unresolved V genes explain under half, and the rest has no known cause. V and J calls and clone size are copied from that table; D and trimming were computed from the DNA. This sample has approximately 210,000 clones in its table, and 84% of those were observed once. The ten largest clonotypes hold roughly 5% of the sample.

The collaborating institutions used their own protocols to collect whole blood in K2EDTA tubes. For TCRbeta analysis, collaborator samples were shipped as frozen whole blood, as isolated PBMCs, or as DNA extracted from either sample type. The sequenced sample was peripheral blood. This receptor was obtained from a woman between 70 and 85 years old with active or convalescent COVID-19. Here the chain combines TRBV5-4 and TRBJ2-5, and perhaps TRBD2 as D gene, on 5 matching bases. Here is the DNA: TGTGCCAGCAGCTTGGGAGGGTCAGAGACCCAGTACTTC. Its translation reads: CASSLGGSETQYF.